This T cell receptor (beta chain) was identified in a study of cytomegalovirus exposure and HLA in healthy donors. About the research overall: As an earlier analysis found, about 179 million T cells yielded approximately 100 million unique TCR beta sequences.

A remark on this clone: Antigen specificity is unknown.

Germline CDR1 SGHNT, CDR2 YYREEE (reference sequence). The CDR3 length is 14 residues. The V gene end was trimmed by 5 bases and the J gene end by 6 bases; junction bases not matched to a gene: 11. The PCR made use of 60 Vbeta and 13 Jbeta primers. Per the authors' pipeline: In a later analysis, the count reached tens of millions of unique TCR beta chains, with about 9.9 million shared. Some clones are missing from TCRdb's copy, which holds only in-frame ones; the method was immunoSEQ multiplex PCR. Clone size and V and J calls were adopted from that table, with D and trimming inferred from the DNA. The profile shows approximately 76,000 clones, less than 80% of them singletons. Whole-study findings and limits: In a later analysis, CMV-associated beta chains were mostly HLA-associated, it appeared. Most TCR sequences showed up rarely, but some public TCRs showed up in many donors.

This clonotype was obtained from a man in his thirties or forties in good health and CMV-seronegative. V and J are TRBV5-4 and TRBJ2-7; 7 bases are shared with TRBD2. Sequencing input: PBMCs. The CDR3 is CASRTGTPGGEQYF. The CDR3 DNA reads TGTGCCAGCAGGACTGGGACCCCGGGGGGCGAGCAGTACTTC.